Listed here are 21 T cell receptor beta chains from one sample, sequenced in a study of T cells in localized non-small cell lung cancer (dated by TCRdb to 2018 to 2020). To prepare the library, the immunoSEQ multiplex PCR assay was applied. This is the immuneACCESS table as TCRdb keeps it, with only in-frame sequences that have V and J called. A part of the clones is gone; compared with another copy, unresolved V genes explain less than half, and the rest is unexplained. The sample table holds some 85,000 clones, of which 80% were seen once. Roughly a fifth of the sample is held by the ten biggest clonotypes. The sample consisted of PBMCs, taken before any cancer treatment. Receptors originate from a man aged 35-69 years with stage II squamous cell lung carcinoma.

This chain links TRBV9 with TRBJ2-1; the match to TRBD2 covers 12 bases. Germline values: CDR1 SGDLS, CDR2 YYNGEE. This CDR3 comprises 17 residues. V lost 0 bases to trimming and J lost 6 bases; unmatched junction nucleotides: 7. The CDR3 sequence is CASSVAPLAGGINEQFF. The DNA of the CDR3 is TGTGCCAGCAGCGTAGCCCCACTAGCGGGAGGTATCAATGAGCAGTTCTTC.

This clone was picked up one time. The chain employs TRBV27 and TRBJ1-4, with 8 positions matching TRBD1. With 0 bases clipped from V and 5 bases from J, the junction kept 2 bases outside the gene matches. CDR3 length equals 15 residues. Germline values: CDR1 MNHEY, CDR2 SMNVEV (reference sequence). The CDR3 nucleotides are TGTGCCAGCAGTTTATCGCCAGGGGGCAATGAAAAACTGTTTTTT. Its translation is CASSLSPGGNEKLFF.

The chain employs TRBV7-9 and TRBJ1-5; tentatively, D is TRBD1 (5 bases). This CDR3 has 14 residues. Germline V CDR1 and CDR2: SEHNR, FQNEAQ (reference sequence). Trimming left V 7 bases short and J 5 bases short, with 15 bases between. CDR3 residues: CASNSAGGDQPQHF. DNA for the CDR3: TGTGCCAGCAACTCGGCGGGGGGGGATCAGCCCCAGCATTTT.

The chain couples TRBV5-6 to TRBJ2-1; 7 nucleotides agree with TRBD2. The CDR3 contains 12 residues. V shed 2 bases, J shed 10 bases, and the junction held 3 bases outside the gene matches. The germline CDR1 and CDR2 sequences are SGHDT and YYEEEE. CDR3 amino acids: CASSFGRGEQFF. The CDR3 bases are TGTGCCAGCAGCTTTGGGCGGGGGGAGCAGTTCTTC.

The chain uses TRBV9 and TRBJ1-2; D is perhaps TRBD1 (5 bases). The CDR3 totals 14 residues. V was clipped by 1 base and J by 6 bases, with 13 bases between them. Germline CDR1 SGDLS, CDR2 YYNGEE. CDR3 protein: CASSVRGDGDGYTF. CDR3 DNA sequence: TGTGCCAGCAGCGTAAGAGGGGATGGGGATGGCTACACCTTC.

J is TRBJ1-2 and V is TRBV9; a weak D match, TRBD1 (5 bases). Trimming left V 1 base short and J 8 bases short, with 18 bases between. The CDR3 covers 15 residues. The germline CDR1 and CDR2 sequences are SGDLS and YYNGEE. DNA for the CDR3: TGTGCCAGCAGCGTAAGGGCAGGGCTGGCAGAAGGCTACACCTTC. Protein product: CASSVRAGLAEGYTF.

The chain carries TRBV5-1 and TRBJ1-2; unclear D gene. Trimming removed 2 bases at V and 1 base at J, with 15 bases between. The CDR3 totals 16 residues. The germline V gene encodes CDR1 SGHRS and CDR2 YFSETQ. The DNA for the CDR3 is TGCGCCAGCAGCTTTACAGAGTCTGAGGGTAACTATGGCTACACCTTC. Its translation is CASSFTESEGNYGYTF.

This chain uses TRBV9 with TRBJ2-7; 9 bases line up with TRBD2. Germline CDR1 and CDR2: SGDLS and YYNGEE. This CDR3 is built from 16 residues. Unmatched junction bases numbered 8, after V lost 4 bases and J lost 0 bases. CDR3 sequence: CASSRSPSGTSYEQYF. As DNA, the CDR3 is TGTGCCAGCAGCAGGTCTCCTAGCGGGACCTCCTACGAGCAGTACTTC.

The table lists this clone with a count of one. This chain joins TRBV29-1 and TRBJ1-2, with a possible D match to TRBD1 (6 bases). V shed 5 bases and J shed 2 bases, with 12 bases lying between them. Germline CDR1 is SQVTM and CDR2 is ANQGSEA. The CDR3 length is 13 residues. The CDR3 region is CSVTTGTNYGYTF. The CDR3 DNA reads TGCAGCGTTACGACAGGCACGAACTATGGCTACACCTTC.

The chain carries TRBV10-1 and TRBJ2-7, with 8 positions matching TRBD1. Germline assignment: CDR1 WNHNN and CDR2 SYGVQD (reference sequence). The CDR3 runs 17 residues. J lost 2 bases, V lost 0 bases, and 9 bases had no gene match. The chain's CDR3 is CASSESARDRIAYEQYF. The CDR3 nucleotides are TGCGCCAGCAGTGAGTCTGCGCGGGACAGGATTGCCTACGAGCAGTACTTC.

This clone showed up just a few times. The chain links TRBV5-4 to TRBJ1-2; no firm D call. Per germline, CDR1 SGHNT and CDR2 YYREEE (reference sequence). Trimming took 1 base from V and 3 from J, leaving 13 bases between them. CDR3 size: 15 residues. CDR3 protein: CASSLYGKDHYGYTF. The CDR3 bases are TGTGCCAGCAGCTTGTACGGAAAAGATCACTATGGCTACACCTTC.

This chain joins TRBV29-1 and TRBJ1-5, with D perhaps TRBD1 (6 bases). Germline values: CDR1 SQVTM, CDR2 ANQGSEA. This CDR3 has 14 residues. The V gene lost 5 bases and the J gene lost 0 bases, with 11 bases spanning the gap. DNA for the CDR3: TGCAGCGTTACGACAGGTTATAGCAATCAGCCCCAGCATTTT. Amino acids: CSVTTGYSNQPQHF.

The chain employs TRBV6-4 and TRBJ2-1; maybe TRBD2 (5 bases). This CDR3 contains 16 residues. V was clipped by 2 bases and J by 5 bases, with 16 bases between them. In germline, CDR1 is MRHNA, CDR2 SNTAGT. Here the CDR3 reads CASSDGGGGGHNEQFF. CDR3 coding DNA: TGTGCCAGCAGTGACGGAGGAGGTGGCGGCCACAATGAGCAGTTCTTC.

The chain's CDR3 is CASIFGGRNTGELFF. The CDR3 DNA is TGTGCCAGCATATTCGGGGGGCGGAACACCGGGGAGCTGTTTTTT. This chain links TRBV28 with TRBJ2-2; D is possibly TRBD2 (7 bases). This CDR3 has 15 amino acids. Trimming shortened V by 7 bases and J by 1 base, and 13 bases separated the two germline ends. The germline CDR1 and CDR2 sequences are MDHEN and SYDVKM.

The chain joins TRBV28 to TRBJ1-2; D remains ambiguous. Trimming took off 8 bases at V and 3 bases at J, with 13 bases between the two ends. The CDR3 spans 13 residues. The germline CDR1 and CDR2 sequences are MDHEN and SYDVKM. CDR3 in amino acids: CASWGRADYGYTF. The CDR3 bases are TGTGCCAGCTGGGGTCGGGCCGACTATGGCTACACCTTC.

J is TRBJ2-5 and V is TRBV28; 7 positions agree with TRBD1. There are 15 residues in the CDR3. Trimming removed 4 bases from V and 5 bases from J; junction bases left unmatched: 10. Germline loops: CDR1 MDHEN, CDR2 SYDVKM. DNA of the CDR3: TGTGCCAGCAGTTCCCCCCCGACAGGGTGGGAGACCCAGTACTTC. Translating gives CASSSPPTGWETQYF.

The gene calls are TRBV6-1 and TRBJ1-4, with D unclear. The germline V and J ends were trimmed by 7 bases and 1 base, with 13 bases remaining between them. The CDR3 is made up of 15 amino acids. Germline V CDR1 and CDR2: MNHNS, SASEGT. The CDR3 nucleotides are TGTGCCAGCAACCCACGGGGAGTAACTAATGAAAAACTGTTTTTT. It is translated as CASNPRGVTNEKLFF.

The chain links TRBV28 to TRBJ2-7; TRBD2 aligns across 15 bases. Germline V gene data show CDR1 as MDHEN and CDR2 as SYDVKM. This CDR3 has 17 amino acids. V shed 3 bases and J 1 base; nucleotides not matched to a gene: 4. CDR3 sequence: CASSFSGLAGGSYEQYF. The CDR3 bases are TGTGCCAGCAGTTTCTCGGGACTAGCGGGGGGATCCTACGAGCAGTACTTC. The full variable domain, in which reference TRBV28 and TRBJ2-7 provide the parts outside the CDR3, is DVKVTQSSRYLVKRTGEKVFLECVQDMDHENMFWYRQDPGLGLRLIYFSYDVKMKEKGDIPEGYSVSREKKERFSLILESASTNQTSMYLCASSFSGLAGGSYEQYFGPGTRLTVT.

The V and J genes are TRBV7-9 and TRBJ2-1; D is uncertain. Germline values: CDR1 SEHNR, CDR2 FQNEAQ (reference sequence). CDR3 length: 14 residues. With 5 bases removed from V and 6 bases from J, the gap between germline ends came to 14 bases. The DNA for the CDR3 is TGTGCCAGCAGCGCGGCCGGGTTGGGCAATGAGCAGTTCTTC. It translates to CASSAAGLGNEQFF. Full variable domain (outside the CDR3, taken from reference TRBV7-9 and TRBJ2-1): DTGVSQNPRHKITKRGQNVTFRCDPISEHNRLYWYRQTLGQGPEFLTYFQNEAQLEKSRLLSDRFSAERPKGSFSTLEIQRTEQGDSAMYLCASSAAGLGNEQFFGPGTRLTVL.

The CDR3 DNA follows: TGTGCCAGCAGTCCAGGACAGCTTCTTAGCACAGATACGCAGTATTTT. Its protein is CASSPGQLLSTDTQYF. The rearrangement joins TRBV2 to TRBJ2-3; possibly TRBD1 for D (6 bases). V was pared by 5 bases and J by 0 bases, with 15 bases between. CDR1 is SNHLY, CDR2 FYNNEI, per germline. This CDR3 is 16 amino acids long.

CDR3 nucleotide sequence: TGTGCCAGCAGCTTGGTAACGACAGGGATCGGCTATGGCTACACCTTC. Translated: CASSLVTTGIGYGYTF. V usage is TRBV7-9 and J usage is TRBJ1-2; 7 bases are shared with TRBD1. The CDR3 is 16 amino acids. Looked up from germline, CDR1 is SEHNR and CDR2 is FQNEAQ (reference sequence). Losses at the gene ends were 3 bases for V and 4 bases for J; bases not matched to a gene: 11.